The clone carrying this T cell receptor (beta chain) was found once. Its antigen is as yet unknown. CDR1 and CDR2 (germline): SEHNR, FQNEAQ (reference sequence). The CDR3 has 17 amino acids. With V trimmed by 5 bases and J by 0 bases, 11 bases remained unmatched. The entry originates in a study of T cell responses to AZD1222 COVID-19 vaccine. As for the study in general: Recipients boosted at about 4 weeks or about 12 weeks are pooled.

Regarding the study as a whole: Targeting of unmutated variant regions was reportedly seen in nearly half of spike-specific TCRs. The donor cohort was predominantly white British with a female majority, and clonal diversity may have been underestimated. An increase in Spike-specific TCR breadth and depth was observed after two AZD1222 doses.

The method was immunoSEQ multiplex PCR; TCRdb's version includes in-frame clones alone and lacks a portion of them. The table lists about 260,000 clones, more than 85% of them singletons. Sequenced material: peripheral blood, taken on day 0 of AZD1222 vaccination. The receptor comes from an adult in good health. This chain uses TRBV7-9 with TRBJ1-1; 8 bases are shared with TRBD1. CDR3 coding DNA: TGTGCCAGCAGCCCCCGGGACAGGACACGCATGAACACTGAAGCTTTCTTT. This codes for CASSPRDRTRMNTEAFF. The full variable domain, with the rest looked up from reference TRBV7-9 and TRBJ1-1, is DTGVSQNPRHKITKRGQNVTFRCDPISEHNRLYWYRQTLGQGPEFLTYFQNEAQLEKSRLLSDRFSAERPKGSFSTLEIQRTEQGDSAMYLCASSPRDRTRMNTEAFFGQGTRLTVV.